These T cell receptor beta chains were read from a single sample in a study of blood T cells in healthy people across ages. Via MiXCR, TCRdb re-called the 5' RACE reads, giving one row per CDR3 protein. Of approximately 800,000 distinct CDR3 sequences listed, 60% to 80% are singletons. Sequencing input: blood. The origin of the receptors is a man aged 25-45 years in good health. The CDR3 runs from the conserved cysteine through the conserved F or W. Size values are once, few and many counts, or a class for expanded clones, and some rows have none.

j_gene | v_gene | len | abundance | CDR3aa
TRBJ2-1 | TRBV6-5 | 15 | . | CASRSGHSSYNEQFF
TRBJ2-1 | TRBV9 | 15 | . | CASSPVSGLYNEQFF
. | TRBV6-5 | 13 | . | CASSASMGGTQYF
TRBJ2-3 | TRBV20-1 | 13 | once | CSARVVGPDTQYF
TRBJ2-3 | TRBV6-1 | 15 | . | CASSEANPYTDTQYF
TRBJ2-1 | TRBV25-1 | 13 | few | CASSAGRYNEQFF
. | TRBV27 | 15 | . | CASRPLGVRSHEQYF
TRBJ2-3 | TRBV25-1 | 16 | few | CASSDKAGGISDTQYF
TRBJ1-2 | TRBV27 | 14 | . | CASSGSDGHYGYTF
TRBJ1-1 | TRBV6-6 | 14 | few | CASSYNPGVTEAFF